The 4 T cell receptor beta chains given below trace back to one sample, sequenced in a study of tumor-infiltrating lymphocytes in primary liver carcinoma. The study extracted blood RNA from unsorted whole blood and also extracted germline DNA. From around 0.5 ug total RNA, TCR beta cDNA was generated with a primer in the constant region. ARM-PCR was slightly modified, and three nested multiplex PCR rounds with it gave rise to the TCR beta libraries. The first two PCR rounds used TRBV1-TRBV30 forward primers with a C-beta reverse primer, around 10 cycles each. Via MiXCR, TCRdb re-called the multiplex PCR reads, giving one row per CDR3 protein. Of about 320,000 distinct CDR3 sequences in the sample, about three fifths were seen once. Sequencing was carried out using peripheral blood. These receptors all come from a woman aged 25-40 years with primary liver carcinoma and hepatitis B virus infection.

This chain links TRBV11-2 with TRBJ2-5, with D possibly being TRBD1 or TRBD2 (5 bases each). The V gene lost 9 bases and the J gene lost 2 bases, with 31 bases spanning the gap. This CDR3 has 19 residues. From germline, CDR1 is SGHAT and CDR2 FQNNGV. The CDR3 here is CASGLGDLSRGHIQETQYF. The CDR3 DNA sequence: TGTGCCAGTGGCTTAGGGGACCTTTCGAGGGGCCATATACAAGAGACCCAGTACTTC. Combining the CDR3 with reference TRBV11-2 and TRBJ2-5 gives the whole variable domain EAGVAQSPRYKIIEKRQSVAFWCNPISGHATLYWYQQILGQGPKLLIQFQNNGVVDDSQLPKDRFSAERLKGVDSTLKIQPAKLEDSAVYLCASGLGDLSRGHIQETQYFGPGTRLLVL.

The CDR3 is CASSEVENTEAFF. In nucleotides, the CDR3 is TGCGCCAGCAGTGAAGTAGAAAACACTGAAGCTTTCTTT. The chain has TRBV10-2 and TRBJ1-1; no reliable D call. This CDR3 is built from 13 residues. CDR1 is WSHSY, CDR2 SAAADI, per germline. Deletions cut 3 bases from V and 2 bases from J, with 7 bases between.

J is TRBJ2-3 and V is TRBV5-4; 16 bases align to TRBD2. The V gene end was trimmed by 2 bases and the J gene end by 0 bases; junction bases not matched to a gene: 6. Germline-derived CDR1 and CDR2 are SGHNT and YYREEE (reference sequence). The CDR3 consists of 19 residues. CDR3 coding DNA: TGTGCCAGCAGCTTAGGGACTAGCGGGAGGGCCACCAGCACAGATACGCAGTATTTT. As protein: CASSLGTSGRATSTDTQYF.

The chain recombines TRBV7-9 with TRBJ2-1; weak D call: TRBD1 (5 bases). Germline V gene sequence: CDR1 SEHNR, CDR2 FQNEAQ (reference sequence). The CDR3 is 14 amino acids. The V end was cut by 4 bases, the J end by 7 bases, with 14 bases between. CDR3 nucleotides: TGTGCCAGCAGCTCGATGACAGTGGAGAATGAGCAGTTCTTC. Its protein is CASSSMTVENEQFF.